This TCR beta chain was recorded in a study of blood T cell repertoires in COVID-19 (TCRdb year 2020). Context from the whole study: Samples covering the acute and convalescent phases of COVID-19 were provided by collaborators in the United States, Italy and Spain. Subjects who had been exposed to COVID-19, were actively infected with it, or had recovered from it provided the deeply sampled blood TCRbeta repertoires that made up the dataset. Where available, HLA class I and class II types were taken from metadata supplied by the sample provider and were not determined by assay-based typing. Sample metadata almost always included a de-identified subject ID, COVID-19 status, age in years and sex. The repertoires were released in a freely available public database intended as a resource for research on the immune response to SARS-CoV-2. The prospective study material was composed of cDNA or gDNA derived from T cells, B-cell-depleted T cells, or PBMCs. The samples were drawn from two sources: the first 160 participants of the ongoing ImmuneRACE study, and fewer than 1,500 subjects contributed by 6 global collaborators.

About this clone: The clone's antigen remains unknown. No per-base quality is available; no much larger clone lies one base away.

V trim: 7 bases; J trim: 5 bases; unmatched bases: 8. According to the germline V gene, CDR1 reads SGHTA and CDR2 reads FQGTGA. Taken from cysteine to phenylalanine, the CDR3 has 15 residues. Of all the DNA, just the CDR3 is kept, 45 bases in frame from base 1. TCRbeta CDR3 regions were amplified from genomic DNA using the immunoSEQ Assay, a bias-controlled multiplex PCR. The study's processing was this. The number of nucleated cells in each sample was estimated by amplification of reference gene primers within the assay. Sequence reads were collapsed and filtered to measure the absolute abundance of every unique TCRbeta CDR3 rearrangement. Productive Simpson clonality was computed per sample as the square root of Simpson's diversity index over productive rearrangements. As stored in TCRdb, this immuneACCESS dataset retains in-frame rearrangements with V and J assigned. A fraction of the clones does not appear; measured against another copy, unresolved V genes explain less than half of the discrepancy, and the remainder lacks a known reason. The V and J calls and clone size come from that table; D and trimming were worked out from the DNA. This sample has 200,000 to 300,000 clones in its table, and 80% to 90% of those were observed once. The top ten clones comprise around 3.5% of the sample.

The collaborating institutions used their own protocols to collect whole blood in K2EDTA tubes. Collaborator samples were shipped for TCRbeta analysis as frozen whole blood, isolated PBMCs, or DNA extracted from either sample type. Overall study outcomes, separate from this receptor: The amount of clinical and demographic metadata varied by source and participant and was provided uncurated.

The clonotype was recovered from a woman between 40 and 55 years old with acute or convalescent COVID-19. Source material: peripheral blood. The chain is encoded by TRBV7-3 joined to TRBJ2-2; TRBD1 fits 9 bases in the junction. Read as DNA, the sequence is TGTGCCAGCACCTCTCCGGGACAGGGAACCGGGGAGCTGTTTTTT. Translated, this is CASTSPGQGTGELFF.